The present entry profiles one T cell receptor (beta chain) with its context. Its antigen remains unidentified. Reverse transcription of all isolated RNA meant that expressed TCRB transcripts were sequenced. Produced via immunoSEQ multiplex PCR; TCRdb's table is partial and in-frame only. The sample shows about 640,000 clones, roughly an eighth of them seen only once. This entry is derived from a study of beta chain features in type 1 diabetes. General study results and limits: VDJ junctions from patients with type 1 diabetes contained fewer insertions and more deletions. Healthy donors had naive, central memory and Treg TCRB repertoires that appeared less similar than those seen among patients. Moderate yet significant TCRB CDR3 shortening was seen in Type 1 diabetes patients in all four CD4+ subsets. Amplification by PCR could prefer shorter templates, with the same effect in patients and controls.

The germline V gene has CDR1 GTSNPN and CDR2 SVGIG (reference sequence). V was pared by 2 bases and J by 8 bases, with 5 bases of the junction left unmatched. The CDR3 sequence is 13 residues long. Sequencing was performed on naive CD4+ T cells from blood. The rearrangement links TRBV30 to TRBJ1-4; 7 nucleotides agree with TRBD1. The TCR was taken from a young man with type 1 diabetes. CDR3 amino acids: CAWSLQGGEKLFF. The DNA for the CDR3 is TGTGCCTGGAGTCTCCAGGGGGGGGAAAAACTGTTTTTT.